This T cell receptor beta chain was sequenced during a study of CXCR3-negative and CXCR3-positive naive CD8 T cells. Study in general: TRB reads totalled about 150 million, about 1.5 +/- 0.3 million per library. Study conclusions and caveats: Cryopreserved PBMCs had partly decreased CXCR3 expression; fresh PBMCs were used in most assays. Unlike memory cells, which differed, naive CXCR3-negative and CXCR3-positive cells had similar TRBV-TRBJ usage. Diversity ran similarly high across both naive subsets but far lower in memory CD8+ cells.

As to this clonotype: What it binds is not known.

Germline V CDR1 and CDR2: SQVTM, ANQGSEA. This CDR3 has 13 amino acids. 5' RACE with UMI labels generated the TRB cDNA libraries. TCRdb processed the 5' RACE reads again and assigns one entry to each CDR3 protein, with no DNA. Its table records 35,000 to 45,000 distinct CDR3 sequences. The J gene is TRBJ1-5, the V gene TRBV29-1. The sample comprised naive CXCR3- CD8+ T cells from blood. As to subset: CD45RO-CCR7+CD27+CD95- naive CD8+ T cells lacking CXCR3 (TNR3-). The TCR sequence derives from a human donor in good health. Some clones in this sample may be carry-over from other donors' samples. CDR3 residues: CSVIARTGQPQHF.